This T cell receptor (beta chain) is from a study of T-cell memory formation after mild COVID-19. Study overall: Each donor largely had its own TCR clusters.

V lost 5 bases to trimming and J lost 2 bases, with 10 bases between them. Germline CDR1 and CDR2: SGHTA and FQGNSA. CDR3 length: 14 residues. In this sample, this clonotype turned up many times. A 5'RACE reaction primed in the constant segment made cDNA libraries of TCR alpha and TCR beta, and these carried sample barcodes and UMIs. TCRdb re-derived calls from the 5' RACE reads in MiXCR, one entry per CDR3 protein. The data hold 300,000 to 350,000 distinct CDR3 sequences, with roughly an eighth observed a single time. V is TRBV7-2 and J is TRBJ2-1; D is undetermined. This TCR was sampled from a man aged 18-30 years who had mild COVID-19 (a few samples of this study predate the infection). Cell type and time point are not known. The sequenced sample consisted of PBMCs or a T cell subset sorted from them (not recorded which). The CDR3 is CASSPEIPYNEQFF. The CDR3, as DNA: TGTGCCAGCAGCCCCGAAATCCCCTACAATGAGCAGTTCTTC.